This T cell receptor (beta chain) was recorded in a study of CD8 T cells in Susac syndrome. The table lists this clonotype with a count of one. From blood CD8+ and CD4+ T cells, the TCR beta chain was sequenced. Random hexamers primed reverse transcription of about 0.5 to 1 ug RNA. Amplification of TCR beta CDR3 across 54 Vbeta and 13 Jbeta was performed with immunoSEQ multiplex PCR. TCRdb itself ran the immunoSEQ multiplex PCR reads through MiXCR, one entry per CDR3 protein. The repertoire consists of approximately 150,000 distinct CDR3 sequences, with over 75% occurring once and the leading ten covering around 0.49%. The source of this sequence is a human donor with multiple sclerosis. The sample taken for sequencing was CD8+ T cells from PBMCs.

CDR3: CASSWREEPYEQYV. The CDR3 DNA is TGTGCCAGCAGTTGGCGGGAGGAACCCTACGAGCAGTACGTC. V usage is TRBV6-6 and J usage is TRBJ2-7; 8 bases are a match to TRBD2. Germline CDR1 MNHNY, CDR2 SVGAGI (reference sequence). There are 14 residues in the CDR3. The V and J ends lost 4 bases and 2 bases, in that order; junction bases with no gene match: 4.